The sample holds many counts of the clone carrying this T cell receptor (beta chain). Antigen: not known. Quantitative barcoded 5'-RACE was used to prepare TCR beta libraries. One entry per CDR3 protein, called by TCRdb with MiXCR from the 5' RACE reads. The sample yields around 490,000 distinct CDR3 sequences, roughly 5% seen once. The data belong to a study of CD8 T cells in ankylosing spondylitis. Whole-study findings and limits: It was reported that disease-linked clones were significantly enriched in matched ankylosing spondylitis synovial fluid. A CD8+ phenotype characterized the disease-linked clones, which were relatively rare in peripheral blood. It appeared that ankylosing spondylitis blood was characterized by a TCR beta motif of several highly homologous variants. Reactive arthritis synovial fluid and blood were previously reported to contain some motif variants.

This CDR3 spans 13 amino acids. Trimming cost V 7 bases and J 5 bases, with 13 bases left between them. Sequencing was done on a sample of blood, either unsorted or a sorted T cell fraction (not recorded which). This clonotype originated in a male donor with ankylosing spondylitis. The chain combines TRBV12-3 or TRBV12-4 with TRBJ2-3; the D gene is possibly TRBD2 (6 bases). The CDR3 bases are TGTGCCAGCACCTCATGGGGAGGAGATACGCAGTATTTT. This codes for CASTSWGGDTQYF.